This T cell receptor (beta chain) appears in the sequencing data of a study of response to subunit inactivated influenza vaccine. Overall study results and limits: The study's authors posited that every seasonal influenza vaccination enlists few new T cells.

TCRdb reprocessed the RT-PCR reads with MiXCR, giving one entry per CDR3 protein. The sample contains roughly 760,000 distinct CDR3 sequences, about 20% of which appear only once. The V gene's germline CDR1 is MNHEY and CDR2 SMNVEV (reference sequence). This CDR3 comprises 16 residues. Trimming removed 5 bases from V and 2 bases from J; junction bases left unmatched: 11. A note on this clonotype: Its antigen is unknown.

The sequenced sample was PBMCs from blood, obtained about 5 days after vaccination. The genes are TRBV27 and TRBJ2-7; TRBD1 matches 8 bases. The TCR sequence derives from a man aged 50-60 years who received an inactivated influenza vaccine. CDR3 DNA sequence: TGTGCCAGCAGTGGACAGACAGGGGATATTACCTACGAGCAGTACTTC. Its translation is CASSGQTGDITYEQYF.